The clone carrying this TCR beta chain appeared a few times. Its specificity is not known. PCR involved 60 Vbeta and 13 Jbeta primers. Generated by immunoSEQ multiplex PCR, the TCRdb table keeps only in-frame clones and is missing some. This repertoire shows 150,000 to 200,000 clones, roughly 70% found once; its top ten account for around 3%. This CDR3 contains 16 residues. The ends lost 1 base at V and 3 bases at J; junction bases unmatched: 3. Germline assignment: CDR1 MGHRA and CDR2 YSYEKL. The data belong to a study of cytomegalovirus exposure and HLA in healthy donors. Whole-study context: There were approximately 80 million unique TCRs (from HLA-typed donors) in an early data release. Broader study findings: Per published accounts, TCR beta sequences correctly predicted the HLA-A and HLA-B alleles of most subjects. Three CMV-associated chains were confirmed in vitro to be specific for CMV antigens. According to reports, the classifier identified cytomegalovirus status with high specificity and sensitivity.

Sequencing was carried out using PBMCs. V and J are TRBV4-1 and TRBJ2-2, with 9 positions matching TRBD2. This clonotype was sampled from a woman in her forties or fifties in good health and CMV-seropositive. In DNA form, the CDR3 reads TGCGCCAGCAGCCAAGCAGCGGGGGGTGACACCGGGGAGCTGTTTTTT. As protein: CASSQAAGGDTGELFF.